This T cell receptor beta chain was obtained from a study of cytomegalovirus exposure and HLA in healthy donors. Germline lookup yields CDR1 SGHTA and CDR2 FQGNSA. The CDR3 contains 14 residues. V lost 5 bases to trimming and J lost 3 bases; unmatched junction nucleotides: 3. A multiplex PCR was run with 60 Vbeta primers and 13 Jbeta primers. Only in-frame clones appear in the TCRdb table, and some are missing; sequencing was by immunoSEQ multiplex PCR. This sample carries about 140,000 clones, over 70% of them seen once, and the ten largest clones take more than 1.1%. General study findings and limits: The study assumed roughly uniform donor sequencing depth for presence/absence analyses.

As concerns this clone: Its antigen is as yet unknown.

Input material: PBMCs. The chain recombines TRBV7-2 with TRBJ1-3; 8 bases map to TRBD1. The TCR was taken from a woman aged 40 to 50 in good health and CMV-seronegative. This chain's CDR3 is CASSQDRDGNTIYF. CDR3 nucleotide sequence: TGTGCCAGCAGCCAGGACAGGGATGGAAACACCATATATTTT.